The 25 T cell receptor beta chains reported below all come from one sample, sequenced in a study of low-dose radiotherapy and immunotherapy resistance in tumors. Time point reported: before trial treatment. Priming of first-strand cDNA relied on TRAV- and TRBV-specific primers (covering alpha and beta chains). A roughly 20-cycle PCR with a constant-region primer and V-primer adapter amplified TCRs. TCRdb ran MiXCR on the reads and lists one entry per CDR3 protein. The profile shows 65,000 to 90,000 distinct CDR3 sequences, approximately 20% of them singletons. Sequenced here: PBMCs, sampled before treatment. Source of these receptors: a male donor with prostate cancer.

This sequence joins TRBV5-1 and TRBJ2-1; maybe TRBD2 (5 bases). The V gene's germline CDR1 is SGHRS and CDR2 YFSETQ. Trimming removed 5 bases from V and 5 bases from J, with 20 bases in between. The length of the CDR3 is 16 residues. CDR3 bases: TGCGCCAGCAGGGAGAGAGGGCCGCAGGTCCACAATGAGCAGTTCTTC. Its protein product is CASRERGPQVHNEQFF.

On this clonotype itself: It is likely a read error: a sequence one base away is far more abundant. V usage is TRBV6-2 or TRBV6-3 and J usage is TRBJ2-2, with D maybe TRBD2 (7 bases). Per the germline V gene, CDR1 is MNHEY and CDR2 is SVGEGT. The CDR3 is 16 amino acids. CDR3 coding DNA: TGTGCCAGCAGAAGGAGGGGGGGGGCCAGTGACGGGGAGCTGTATTTT. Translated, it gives CASRRRGGASDGELYF.

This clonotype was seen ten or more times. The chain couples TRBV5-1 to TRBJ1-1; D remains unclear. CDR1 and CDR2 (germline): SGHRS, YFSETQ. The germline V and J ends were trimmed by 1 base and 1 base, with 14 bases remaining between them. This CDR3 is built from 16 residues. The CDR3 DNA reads TGCGCCAGCAGCTTGTTAATTCGAGGGCAGAACACTGAAGCTTTCTTT. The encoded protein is CASSLLIRGQNTEAFF.

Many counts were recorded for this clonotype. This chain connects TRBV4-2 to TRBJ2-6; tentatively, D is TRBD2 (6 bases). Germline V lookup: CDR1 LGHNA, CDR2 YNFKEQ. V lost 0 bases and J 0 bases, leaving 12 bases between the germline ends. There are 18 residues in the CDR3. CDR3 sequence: CASSQEGLSFSGANVLTF. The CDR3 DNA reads TGTGCCAGCAGCCAAGAGGGACTCTCCTTCTCTGGGGCCAACGTCCTGACTTTC.

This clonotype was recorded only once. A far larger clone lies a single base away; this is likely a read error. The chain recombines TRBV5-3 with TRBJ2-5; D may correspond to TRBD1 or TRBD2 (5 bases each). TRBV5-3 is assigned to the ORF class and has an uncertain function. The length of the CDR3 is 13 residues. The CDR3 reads CDSSFGTEETQYF. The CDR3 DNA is TGTGACAGCAGCTTCGGGACGGAAGAGACCCAGTACTTC.

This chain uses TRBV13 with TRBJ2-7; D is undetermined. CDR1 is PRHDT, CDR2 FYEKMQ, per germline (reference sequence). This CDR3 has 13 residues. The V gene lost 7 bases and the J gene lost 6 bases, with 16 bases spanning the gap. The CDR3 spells CASNIITGGEQYF. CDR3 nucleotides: TGTGCCAGCAACATTATCACGGGTGGCGAGCAGTACTTC.

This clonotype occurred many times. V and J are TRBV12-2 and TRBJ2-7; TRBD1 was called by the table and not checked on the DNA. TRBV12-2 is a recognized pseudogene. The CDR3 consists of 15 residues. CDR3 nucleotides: TGTGCAAGTCGCTTCATTTTGCGCAGGGGCTACGAGCAGTACTTC. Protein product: CASRFILRRGYEQYF.

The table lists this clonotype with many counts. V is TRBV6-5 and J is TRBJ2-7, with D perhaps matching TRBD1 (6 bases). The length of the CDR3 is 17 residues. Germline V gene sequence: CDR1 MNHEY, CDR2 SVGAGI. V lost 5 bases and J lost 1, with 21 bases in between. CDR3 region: CASSVRGQPLTSYEQYF. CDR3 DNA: TGTGCCAGCAGTGTCAGGGGACAACCCCTTACATCCTACGAGCAGTACTTC.

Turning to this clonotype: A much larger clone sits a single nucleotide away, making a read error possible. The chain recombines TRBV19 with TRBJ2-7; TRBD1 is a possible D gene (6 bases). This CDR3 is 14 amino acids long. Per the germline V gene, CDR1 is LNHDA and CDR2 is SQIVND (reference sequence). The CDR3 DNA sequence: TGTGCCAGTAGTATAGACAGAACAGGGAACGAGCAGATCTTC. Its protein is CASSIDRTGNEQIF.

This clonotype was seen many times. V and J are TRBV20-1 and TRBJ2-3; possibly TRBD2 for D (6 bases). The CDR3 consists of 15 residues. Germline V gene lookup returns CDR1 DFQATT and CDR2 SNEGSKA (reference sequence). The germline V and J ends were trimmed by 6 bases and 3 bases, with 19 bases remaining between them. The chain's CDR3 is CSAPSGSLATDTQYF. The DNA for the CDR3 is TGCAGTGCCCCCTCGGGGAGTCTAGCGACAGATACGCAGTATTTT.

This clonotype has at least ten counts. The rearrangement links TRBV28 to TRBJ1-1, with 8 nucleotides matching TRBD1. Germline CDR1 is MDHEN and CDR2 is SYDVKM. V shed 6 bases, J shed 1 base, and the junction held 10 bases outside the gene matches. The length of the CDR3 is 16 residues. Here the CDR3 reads CASRRTGGLGNTEAFF. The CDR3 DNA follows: TGTGCCAGCAGGAGAACAGGGGGTTTGGGGAACACTGAAGCTTTCTTT.

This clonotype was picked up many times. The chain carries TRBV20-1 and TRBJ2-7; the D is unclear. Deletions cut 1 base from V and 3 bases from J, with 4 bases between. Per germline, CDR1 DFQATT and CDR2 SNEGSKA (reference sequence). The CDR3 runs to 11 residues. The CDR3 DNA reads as TGCAGTGCTAGAGCGGGCTACGAGCAGTACTTC. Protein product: CSARAGYEQYF.

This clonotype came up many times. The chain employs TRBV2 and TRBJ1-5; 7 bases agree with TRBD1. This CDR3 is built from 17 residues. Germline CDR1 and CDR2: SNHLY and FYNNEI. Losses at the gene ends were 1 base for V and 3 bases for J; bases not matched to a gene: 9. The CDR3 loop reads CASSEGYRGDFNQPQHF. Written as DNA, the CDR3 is TGTGCCAGCAGTGAAGGTTACAGGGGCGACTTCAATCAGCCCCAGCATTTT.

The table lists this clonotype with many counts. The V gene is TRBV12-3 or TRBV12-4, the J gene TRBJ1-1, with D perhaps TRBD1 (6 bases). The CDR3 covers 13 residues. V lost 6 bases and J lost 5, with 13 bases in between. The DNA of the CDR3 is TGTGCCAGCAGCCAGACAGGTAAAACTGAAGCTTTCTTT. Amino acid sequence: CASSQTGKTEAFF.

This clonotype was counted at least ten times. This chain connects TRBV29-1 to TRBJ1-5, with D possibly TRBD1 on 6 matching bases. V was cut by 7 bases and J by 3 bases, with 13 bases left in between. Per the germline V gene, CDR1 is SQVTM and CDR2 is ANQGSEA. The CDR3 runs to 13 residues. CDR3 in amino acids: CSAADRTNQPQHF. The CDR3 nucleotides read TGCAGCGCCGCGGACAGAACCAATCAGCCCCAGCATTTT.

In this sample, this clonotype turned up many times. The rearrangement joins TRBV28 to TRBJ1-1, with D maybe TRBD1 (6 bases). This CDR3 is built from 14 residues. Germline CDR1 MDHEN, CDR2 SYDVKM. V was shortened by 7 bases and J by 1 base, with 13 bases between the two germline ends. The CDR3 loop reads CASTADSTNTEAFF. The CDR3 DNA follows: TGTGCCAGCACCGCGGACAGCACGAACACTGAAGCTTTCTTT.

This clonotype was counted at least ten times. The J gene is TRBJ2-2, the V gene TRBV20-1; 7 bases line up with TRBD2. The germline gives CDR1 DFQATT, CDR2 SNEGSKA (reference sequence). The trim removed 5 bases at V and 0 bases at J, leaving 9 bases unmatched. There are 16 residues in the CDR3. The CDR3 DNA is TGCAGTGCTGCCTTCGGAGCGGGGACGAACACCGGGGAGCTGTTTTTT. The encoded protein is CSAAFGAGTNTGELFF.

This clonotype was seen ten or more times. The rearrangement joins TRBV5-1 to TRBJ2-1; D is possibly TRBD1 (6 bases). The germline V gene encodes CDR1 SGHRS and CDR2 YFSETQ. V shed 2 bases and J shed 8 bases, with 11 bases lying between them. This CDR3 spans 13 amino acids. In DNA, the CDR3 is TGCGCCAGCAGCTTTGCAGGGGCGGATGAGCAGTTCTTC. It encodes CASSFAGADEQFF.

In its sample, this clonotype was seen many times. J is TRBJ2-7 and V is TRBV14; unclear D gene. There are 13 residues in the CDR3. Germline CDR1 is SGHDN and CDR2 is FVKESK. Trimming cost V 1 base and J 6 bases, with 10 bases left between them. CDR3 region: CASSQVRGSEQYF. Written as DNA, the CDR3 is TGTGCCAGCAGCCAAGTTCGAGGTTCCGAGCAGTACTTC.

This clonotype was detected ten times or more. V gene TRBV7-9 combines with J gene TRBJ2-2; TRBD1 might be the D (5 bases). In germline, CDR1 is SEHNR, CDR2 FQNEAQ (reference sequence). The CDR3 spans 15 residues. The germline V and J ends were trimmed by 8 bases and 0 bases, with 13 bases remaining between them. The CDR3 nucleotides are TGTGCCAGCGCTAAGGGGTCGCCGAACACCGGGGAGCTGTTTTTT. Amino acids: CASAKGSPNTGELFF.

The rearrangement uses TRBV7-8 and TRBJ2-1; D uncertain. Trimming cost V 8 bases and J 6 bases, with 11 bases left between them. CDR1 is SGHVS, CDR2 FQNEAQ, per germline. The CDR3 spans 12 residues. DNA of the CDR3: TGTGCCAGCGGGCCGTATCTCAATGAGCAGTTCTTC. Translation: CASGPYLNEQFF.

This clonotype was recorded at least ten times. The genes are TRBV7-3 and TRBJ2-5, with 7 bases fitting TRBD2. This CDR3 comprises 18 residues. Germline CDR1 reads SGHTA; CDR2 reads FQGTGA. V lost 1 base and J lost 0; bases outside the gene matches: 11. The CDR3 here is CASSLKLGRGRNQETQYF. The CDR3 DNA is TGTGCCAGCAGCTTAAAGCTAGGGCGGGGGAGAAACCAAGAGACCCAGTACTTC. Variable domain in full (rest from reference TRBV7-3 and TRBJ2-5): GAGVSQTPSNKVTEKGKYVELRCDPISGHTALYWYRQSLGQGPEFLIYFQGTGAADDSGLPNDRFFAVRPEGSVSTLKIQRTERGDSAVYLCASSLKLGRGRNQETQYFGPGTRLLVL.

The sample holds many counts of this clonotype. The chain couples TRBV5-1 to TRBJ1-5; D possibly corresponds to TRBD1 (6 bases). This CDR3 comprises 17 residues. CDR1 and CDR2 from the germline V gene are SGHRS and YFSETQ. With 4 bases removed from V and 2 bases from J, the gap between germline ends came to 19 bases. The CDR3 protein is CASSPGVSRGGNQPQHF. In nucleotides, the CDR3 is TGCGCCAGCAGCCCTGGCGTGTCCAGGGGAGGCAATCAGCCCCAGCATTTT.

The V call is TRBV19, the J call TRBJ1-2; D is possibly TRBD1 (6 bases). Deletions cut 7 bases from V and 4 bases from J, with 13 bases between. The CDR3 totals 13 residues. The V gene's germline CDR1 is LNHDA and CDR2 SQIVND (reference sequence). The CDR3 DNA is TGTGCCAGTACCCCACAGGGTTTCTATGGCTACACCTTC. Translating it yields CASTPQGFYGYTF.

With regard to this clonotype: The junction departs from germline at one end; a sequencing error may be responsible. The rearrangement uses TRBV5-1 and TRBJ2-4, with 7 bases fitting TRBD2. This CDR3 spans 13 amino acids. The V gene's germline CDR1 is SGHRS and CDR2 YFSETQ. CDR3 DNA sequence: TGCGCCAGCAGAGGGACTACGATAAACATTCTGTACTTC. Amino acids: CASRGTTINILYF.